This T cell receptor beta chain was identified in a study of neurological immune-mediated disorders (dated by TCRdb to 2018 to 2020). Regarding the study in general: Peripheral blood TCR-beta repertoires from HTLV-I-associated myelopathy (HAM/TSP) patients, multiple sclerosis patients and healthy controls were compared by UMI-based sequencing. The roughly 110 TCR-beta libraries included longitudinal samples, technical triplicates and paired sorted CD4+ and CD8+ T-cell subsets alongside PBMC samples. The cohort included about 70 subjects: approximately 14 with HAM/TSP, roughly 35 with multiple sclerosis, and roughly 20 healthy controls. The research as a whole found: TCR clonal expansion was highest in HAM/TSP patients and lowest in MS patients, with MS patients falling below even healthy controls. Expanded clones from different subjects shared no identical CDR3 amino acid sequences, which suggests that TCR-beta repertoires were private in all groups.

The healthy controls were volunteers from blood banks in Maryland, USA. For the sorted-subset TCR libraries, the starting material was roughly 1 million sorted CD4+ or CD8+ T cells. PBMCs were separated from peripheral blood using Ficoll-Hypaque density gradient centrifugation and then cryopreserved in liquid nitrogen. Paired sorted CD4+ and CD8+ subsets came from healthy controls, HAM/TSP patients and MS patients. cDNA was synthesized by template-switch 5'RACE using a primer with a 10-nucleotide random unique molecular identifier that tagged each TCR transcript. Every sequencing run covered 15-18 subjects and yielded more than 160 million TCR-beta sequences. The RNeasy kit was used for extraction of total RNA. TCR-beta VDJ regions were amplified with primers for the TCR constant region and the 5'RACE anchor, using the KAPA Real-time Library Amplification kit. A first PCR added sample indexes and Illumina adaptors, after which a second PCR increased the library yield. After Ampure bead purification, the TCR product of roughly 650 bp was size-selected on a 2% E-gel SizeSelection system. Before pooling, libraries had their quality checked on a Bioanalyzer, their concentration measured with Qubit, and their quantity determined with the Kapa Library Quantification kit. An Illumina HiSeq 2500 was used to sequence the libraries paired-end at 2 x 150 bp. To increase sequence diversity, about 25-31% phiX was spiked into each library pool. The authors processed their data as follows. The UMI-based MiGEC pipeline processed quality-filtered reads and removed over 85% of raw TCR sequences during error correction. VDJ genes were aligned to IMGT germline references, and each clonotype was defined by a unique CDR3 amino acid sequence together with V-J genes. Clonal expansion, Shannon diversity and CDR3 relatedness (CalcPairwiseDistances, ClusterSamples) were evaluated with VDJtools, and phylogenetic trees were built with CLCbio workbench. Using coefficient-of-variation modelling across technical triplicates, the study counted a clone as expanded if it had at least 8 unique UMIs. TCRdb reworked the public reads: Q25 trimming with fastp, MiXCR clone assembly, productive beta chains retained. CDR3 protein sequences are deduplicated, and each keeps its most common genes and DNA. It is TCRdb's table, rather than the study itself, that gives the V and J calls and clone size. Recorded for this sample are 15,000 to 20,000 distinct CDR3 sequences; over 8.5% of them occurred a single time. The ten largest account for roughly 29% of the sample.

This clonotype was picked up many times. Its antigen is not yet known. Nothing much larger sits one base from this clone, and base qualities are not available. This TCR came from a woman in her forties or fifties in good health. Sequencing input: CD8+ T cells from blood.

The CDR3 is CASSRPSGSSDEQFF. The nucleotide sequence reads TGTGCCAGCAGCCGGCCTAGCGGGTCATCGGATGAGCAGTTCTTC. The rearrangement joined TRBV5-6 to TRBJ2-1; TRBD2 aligns with 8 central bases. Including cysteine and phenylalanine, the CDR3 has 15 amino acids. Of the read, only the CDR3 DNA is kept; its 45 bases are in frame from base 1. The V end gives up 4 bases and the J end 8 bases, leaving 11 bases in the junction not matched to a gene. Based on the germline V gene, the CDR1 and CDR2 sequences are SGHDT and YYEEEE.